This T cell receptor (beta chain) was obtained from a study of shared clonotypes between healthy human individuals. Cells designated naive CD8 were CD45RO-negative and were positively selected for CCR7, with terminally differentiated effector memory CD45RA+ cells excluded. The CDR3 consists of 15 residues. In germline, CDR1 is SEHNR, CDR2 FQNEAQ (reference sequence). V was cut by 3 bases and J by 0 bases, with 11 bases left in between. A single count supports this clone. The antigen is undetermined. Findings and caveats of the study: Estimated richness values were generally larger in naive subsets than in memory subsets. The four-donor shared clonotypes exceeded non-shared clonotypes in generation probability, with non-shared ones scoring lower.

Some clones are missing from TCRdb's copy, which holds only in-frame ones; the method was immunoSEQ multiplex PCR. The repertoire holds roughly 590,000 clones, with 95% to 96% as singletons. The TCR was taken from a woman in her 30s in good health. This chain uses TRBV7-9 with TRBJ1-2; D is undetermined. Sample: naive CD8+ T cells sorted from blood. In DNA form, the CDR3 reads TGTGCCAGCAGCTTTGGCGATTTAGCTAACTATGGCTACACCTTC. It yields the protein CASSFGDLANYGYTF.